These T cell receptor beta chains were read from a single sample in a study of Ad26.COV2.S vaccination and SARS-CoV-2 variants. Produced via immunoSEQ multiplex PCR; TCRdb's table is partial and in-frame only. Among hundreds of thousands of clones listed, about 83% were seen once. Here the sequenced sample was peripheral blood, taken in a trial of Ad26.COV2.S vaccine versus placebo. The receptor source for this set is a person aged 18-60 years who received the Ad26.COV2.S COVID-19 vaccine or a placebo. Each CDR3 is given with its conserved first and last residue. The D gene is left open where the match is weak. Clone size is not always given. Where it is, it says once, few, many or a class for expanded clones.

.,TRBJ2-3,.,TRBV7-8,TGTGCCAGCAGCTTAAGGTGGGGGGGCACAGATACGCAGTATTTT,CASSLRWGGTDTQYF
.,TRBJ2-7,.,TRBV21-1,TGTGCCAGCAGCAAAGGGCAGGGGGCCTGCCCGTCCTACGAGCAGTACTTC,CASSKGQGACPSYEQYF
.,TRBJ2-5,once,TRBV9,TGTGCCAGCAGCGTCGGACCCGACTACCAAGAGACCCAGTACTTC,CASSVGPDYQETQYF
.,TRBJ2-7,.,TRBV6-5,TGTGCCAGCACCAGGGCGGGGCGGGGCTACGAGCAGTACTTC,CASTRAGRGYEQYF
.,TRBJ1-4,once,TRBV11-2,TGTGCCAGCAGCCGACTCAACGGTAATGAAAAACTGTTTTTT,CASSRLNGNEKLFF
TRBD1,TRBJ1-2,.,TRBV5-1,TGCGCCAGCAGCTTGGAGGCAGGGGGAGGCTACACCTTC,CASSLEAGGGYTF
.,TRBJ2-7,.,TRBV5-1,TGCGCCAGCAGCCCCCGGGATCCCCGCTACGAGCAGTACTTC,CASSPRDPRYEQYF
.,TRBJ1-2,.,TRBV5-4,TGTGCCAGCAGCTCTTCTCGGTTTGGCTACACCTTC,CASSSSRFGYTF
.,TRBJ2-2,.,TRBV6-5,TGTGCCAGCAGTTACTCGAACAGGAGAACCGGGGAGCTGTTTTTT,CASSYSNRRTGELFF
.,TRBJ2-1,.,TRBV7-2,TGTGCCAGCAGCTTAGATATTGGGAGGAGTGAGCAGTTCTTC,CASSLDIGRSEQFF
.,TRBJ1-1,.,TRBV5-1,TGCGCCAGCAGCTTGCAGAACACTGAAGCTTTCTTT,CASSLQNTEAFF
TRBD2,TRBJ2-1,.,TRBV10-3,TGTGCCACTCGGACTAGCGGGAACGACAATGAGCAGTTCTTC,CATRTSGNDNEQFF
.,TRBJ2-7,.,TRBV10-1,TGCGCCAGCAGCCAAGGAACCGAGCAGTACTTC,CASSQGTEQYF
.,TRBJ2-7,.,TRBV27,TGTGCCAGCAGTTTATCTGCAGCTTACGAGCAGTACTTC,CASSLSAAYEQYF
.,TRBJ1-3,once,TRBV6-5,TGTGCCAGCAGTTACTCCGGGACATATTCTGGAAACACCATATATTTT,CASSYSGTYSGNTIYF
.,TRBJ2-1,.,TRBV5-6,TGTGCCAGCAGCCTGGGCCCGGACCAGTGGGGATACAATGAGCAGTTCTTC,CASSLGPDQWGYNEQFF
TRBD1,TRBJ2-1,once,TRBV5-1,TGCGCCAGCAGCTGGACCTCTGACAGGGGATGGTTCTTC,CASSWTSDRGWFF
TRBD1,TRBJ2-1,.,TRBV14,TGTGCCAGCAACGGACAGGGGGCCTACAATGAGCAGTTCTTC,CASNGQGAYNEQFF
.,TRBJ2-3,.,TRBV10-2,TGCGCCAGCAGGGGGGGGCTAGATACGCAGTATTTT,CASRGGLDTQYF
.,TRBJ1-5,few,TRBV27,TGTGCCAGCACCTGGGGGGTCGGGCAGCCCCAGCATTTT,CASTWGVGQPQHF
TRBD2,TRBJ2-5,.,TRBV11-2,TGTGCCAGCACTCTCGGACTAGGCCAGACCCAGTACTTC,CASTLGLGQTQYF
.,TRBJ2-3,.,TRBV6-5,TGTGCCAGCAGTCCCCCAGGGACAGATACGCAGTATTTT,CASSPPGTDTQYF
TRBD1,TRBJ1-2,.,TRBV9,TGTGCCAGCAGCGGCCGGGACAGGGATAACTATGGCTACACCTTC,CASSGRDRDNYGYTF
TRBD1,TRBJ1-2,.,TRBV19,TGTGCCAGTAGTATCGGAGGGCAGGGGGCCGGTGGCTACACCTTC,CASSIGGQGAGGYTF
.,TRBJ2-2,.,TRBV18,TGTGCCAGCTCACGATCGAACACCGGGGAGCTGTTTTTT,CASSRSNTGELFF
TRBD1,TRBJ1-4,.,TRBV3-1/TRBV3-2,TGTGCCAGCTTGGATACAGGGGGTAACGAAAAACTGTTTTTT,CASLDTGGNEKLFF
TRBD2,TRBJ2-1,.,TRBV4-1,TGCGCCAGCAGCCGGGGACTAGCGGGGGGGCTGACGAATGAGCAGTTCTTC,CASSRGLAGGLTNEQFF
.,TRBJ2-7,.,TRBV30,TGTGCCTGGAGTGCTAGGGCCGAGCAGTACTTC,CAWSARAEQYF
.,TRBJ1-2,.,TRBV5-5,TGTGCCAGCAGCTTGGACCCAGGGGTGACTTCTGGCTACACCTTC,CASSLDPGVTSGYTF
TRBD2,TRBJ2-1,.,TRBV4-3,TGCGCCAGCAGCCAGGCCGGGACTAGCGGGTACAATGAGCAGTTCTTC,CASSQAGTSGYNEQFF
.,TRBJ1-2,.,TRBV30,TGTGCCTGGAGTGTACGGCCCGCGCGGGGCTACACCTTC,CAWSVRPARGYTF
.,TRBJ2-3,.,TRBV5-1,TGCGCCAGCAGCTTAGACGGAGATACGCAGTATTTT,CASSLDGDTQYF
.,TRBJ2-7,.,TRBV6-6,TGTGCCAGCAGTCCCTCCTCCTACGAGCAGTACTTC,CASSPSSYEQYF
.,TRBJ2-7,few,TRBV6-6,TGTGCCAGCAGTCCCCAATACGAGCAGTACTTC,CASSPQYEQYF
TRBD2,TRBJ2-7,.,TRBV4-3,TGCGCCAGCAGCAATTATCTCCCGGCTGGTAGCGGGGGGGCGTCACTTCCATACGAGCAGTACTTC,CASSNYLPAGSGGASLPYEQYF
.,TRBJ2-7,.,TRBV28,TGTGCCAGCAGTTTATCGGGGACCGGGGCCTACGAGCAGTACTTC,CASSLSGTGAYEQYF
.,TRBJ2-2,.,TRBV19,TGTGCCAGTAGCCAACATCTTAACCGGGCCCTTGACAACACCGGGGAGCTGTTTTTT,CASSQHLNRALDNTGELFF
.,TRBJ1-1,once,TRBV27,TGTGCCAGTCGGACGGCTCCCGAAGGTGAAGCTTTCTTT,CASRTAPEGEAFF
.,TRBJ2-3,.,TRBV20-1,TGCAGTGCTAGTAAAGCTGTACAGTATTTT,CSASKAVQYF
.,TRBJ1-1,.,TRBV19,TGTGCCAGTAGTCGGCAGCTCACCGCTGAAGCTTTCTTT,CASSRQLTAEAFF
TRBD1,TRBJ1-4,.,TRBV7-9,TGTGCCAGCAGCGGGGGCAGACAGGGAGATGAAAAACTGTTTTTT,CASSGGRQGDEKLFF
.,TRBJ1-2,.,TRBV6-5,TGTGCCAGCAGTTACGGGACAAATAACTATGGCTACACCTTC,CASSYGTNNYGYTF
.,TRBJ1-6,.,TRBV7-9,TGTGCCAGCAGCTTAGATGGCAGGGGCAGTTCACCCCTCCACTTT,CASSLDGRGSSPLHF
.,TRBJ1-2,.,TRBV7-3,TGTGCCAGCAGCTTAACCTACAGCGGCTATGGCTACACCTTC,CASSLTYSGYGYTF
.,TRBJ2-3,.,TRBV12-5,TGTGCTAGTGGTTCTGGCGGGGCTACTACAGATACGCAGTATTTT,CASGSGGATTDTQYF
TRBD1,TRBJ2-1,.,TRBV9,TGTGCCAGCAGCGTAGCGCGAACAGGGGGGTGGGATGAGCAGTTCTTC,CASSVARTGGWDEQFF